Listed below are T cell receptor beta chains from one sample, sequenced in a study of shared clonotypes between healthy human individuals. TCRdb's table, derived via immunoSEQ multiplex PCR, lists solely in-frame clones and lacks some. The table records roughly 1,100,000 clones, around 76% of them present only once. The sample taken for sequencing was memory CD4+ T cells sorted from blood. These TCRs come from a man aged 18 to 35 in good health. Each CDR3 is given with its conserved first and last residue. Fields, in order: J gene, V gene, CDR3 protein.

j_gene: TRBJ1-2; v_gene: TRBV5-1; CDR3aa: CASSFGTTNYGYTF
j_gene: TRBJ2-7; v_gene: TRBV5-1; CDR3aa: CASLSGTGDHEQYF
j_gene: TRBJ2-5; v_gene: TRBV19; CDR3aa: CASSISGLGETQYF
j_gene: TRBJ1-2; v_gene: TRBV5-8; CDR3aa: CASSLRQGDGYTF
j_gene: TRBJ2-7; v_gene: TRBV6-5; CDR3aa: CASSRGLRERNF
j_gene: TRBJ1-5; v_gene: TRBV6-1; CDR3aa: CAIGAAFDQPQHF
j_gene: TRBJ1-2; v_gene: TRBV6-1; CDR3aa: CASIRTGKEDYGYTF
j_gene: TRBJ1-1; v_gene: TRBV5-4; CDR3aa: CASNLVTGGNTEAFF
j_gene: TRBJ1-4; v_gene: TRBV7-9; CDR3aa: CASSLAGQGGYEKLFF
j_gene: TRBJ2-2; v_gene: TRBV10-3; CDR3aa: CAISEAGANTGELFF
j_gene: TRBJ1-2; v_gene: TRBV2; CDR3aa: CASSVIGDYGYTF
j_gene: TRBJ1-5; v_gene: TRBV5-8; CDR3aa: CASSLAGTNQPQHF
j_gene: TRBJ2-5; v_gene: TRBV11-1; CDR3aa: CASSLELWQGQETQYF
j_gene: TRBJ1-4; v_gene: TRBV7-8; CDR3aa: CASSSRQVVGEKLFF
j_gene: TRBJ2-3; v_gene: TRBV7-9; CDR3aa: CASSLGRGGTDTQYF
j_gene: TRBJ2-1; v_gene: TRBV9; CDR3aa: CASSARVESNEQFF
j_gene: TRBJ2-7; v_gene: TRBV6-1; CDR3aa: CASGAGGRTYEQYF
j_gene: TRBJ2-7; v_gene: TRBV19; CDR3aa: CASSTSHIASTEQYF
j_gene: TRBJ1-1; v_gene: TRBV30; CDR3aa: CAWSGLGNTEAFF
j_gene: TRBJ2-1; v_gene: TRBV4-1; CDR3aa: CASSPGETYNEQFF
j_gene: TRBJ2-7; v_gene: TRBV6-5; CDR3aa: CASTSSGQAYEQYF
j_gene: TRBJ1-4; v_gene: TRBV5-4; CDR3aa: CASSLAGAIGNEKLFF
j_gene: TRBJ2-6; v_gene: TRBV28; CDR3aa: CASRTPPGQGNSGANVLTF
j_gene: TRBJ2-7; v_gene: TRBV5-1; CDR3aa: CASKVTADPKTYEQYF
j_gene: TRBJ2-2; v_gene: TRBV5-1; CDR3aa: CASSWKGDTGELFF
j_gene: TRBJ2-7; v_gene: TRBV7-2; CDR3aa: CASSLALAGASYEQYF
j_gene: TRBJ1-6; v_gene: TRBV7-9; CDR3aa: CASSWDSSYNSPLHF
j_gene: TRBJ2-3; v_gene: TRBV5-1; CDR3aa: CASSIGKLTDTQYF
j_gene: TRBJ1-2; v_gene: TRBV5-5; CDR3aa: CASSEGGLTYGYTF
j_gene: TRBJ1-1; v_gene: TRBV10-3; CDR3aa: CAIKKGDTEAFF
j_gene: TRBJ2-3; v_gene: TRBV27; CDR3aa: CASSPQADTDTQYF
j_gene: TRBJ1-5; v_gene: TRBV28; CDR3aa: CASRYVQGQRPQHF
j_gene: TRBJ2-1; v_gene: TRBV11-3; CDR3aa: CASSLAGGSYNEQFF
j_gene: TRBJ2-5; v_gene: TRBV11-2; CDR3aa: CASSLRTGGDAETQYF
j_gene: TRBJ2-1; v_gene: TRBV4-3; CDR3aa: CASSQDRATLSNEQFF
j_gene: TRBJ1-5; v_gene: TRBV2; CDR3aa: CASSEAMTFGNQPQHF
j_gene: TRBJ2-7; v_gene: TRBV10-3; CDR3aa: CAISTGSYEQYF
j_gene: TRBJ2-7; v_gene: TRBV19; CDR3aa: CASSSPRVLAGKNCWLYEQYF